Listed below are T cell receptor beta chains from one sample, sequenced in a study of shared clonotypes between healthy human individuals. The table came from immunoSEQ multiplex PCR; TCRdb's copy has only in-frame clones and leaves some out. The profile shows about 2.3 million clones, roughly 93% of them singletons. Sequencing was done on a sample of naive CD4+ T cells from PBMCs. These TCRs come from a man between 18 and 35 years old in good health. Some clones in this sample may be carry-over from other donors' samples. The CDR3 runs from the conserved cysteine through the conserved F or W. Fields, in order: J gene, clone size, V gene, D gene, CDR3 DNA, CDR3 protein. A D gene is named only where the DNA matches it firmly. Size values are once, few and many counts, or a class for expanded clones, and some rows have none.

>TRBJ2-1|.|TRBV19|TRBD2
TGTGCCAGTAGTAATCGCCTAGCGGGCCGAACCTACAATGAGCAGTTCTTC
CASSNRLAGRTYNEQFF
>TRBJ1-1|.|TRBV7-3|TRBD1
TGTGCCAGCAGCCCGGACAGGGTGAACACTGAAGCTTTCTTT
CASSPDRVNTEAFF
>TRBJ1-1|.|TRBV9|TRBD1
TGTGCCAGCAGCGTAGCGATCGGGACAGCGTCTGACACTGAAGCTTTCTTT
CASSVAIGTASDTEAFF
>TRBJ1-1|.|TRBV5-1|.
TGCGCCAGCGGCTCGTATGGGGTCGGGCTATCCTGGGAGGGCACTGAAGCTTTCTTT
CASGSYGVGLSWEGTEAFF
>TRBJ1-2|.|TRBV29-1|.
TGCAGCGTTGATCGGCAGCCAAACTATGGCTACACCTTC
CSVDRQPNYGYTF
>TRBJ1-1|.|TRBV7-8|.
TGTGCCAGCAGCTTAGCGCCCTCGGGCACTGAAGCTTTCTTT
CASSLAPSGTEAFF
>TRBJ2-1|.|TRBV9|TRBD2
TGTGCCAGCAGCGCAACTAGCGGGACCGCGGGGAATGAGCAGTTCTTC
CASSATSGTAGNEQFF
>TRBJ2-3|.|TRBV5-1|.
TGCGCCAGCAGCTTGGACAGGAGCACAGATACGCAGTATTTT
CASSLDRSTDTQYF
>TRBJ1-5|few|TRBV10-3|.
TGTGCCATCAGTGGGCCAGGGTCTCAGCCCCAGCATTTT
CAISGPGSQPQHF
>TRBJ1-5|.|TRBV2|TRBD1
TGTGCCAGCAGGACAGGGAACAGCTTTGCTCAGCCCCAGCATTTT
CASRTGNSFAQPQHF
>TRBJ1-2|.|TRBV11-2|.
TGTGCCAGCAGCCGACAGGCAAACTATGGCTACACCTTC
CASSRQANYGYTF
>TRBJ2-7|.|TRBV7-8|TRBD2
TGTGCCAGCAGCGCAGGGCCGGGACTAGCGGCTCCCCTTCCCTCCGAGCAGTACTTC
CASSAGPGLAAPLPSEQYF
>TRBJ2-1|.|TRBV2|.
TGTGCCAGCAGGTTTACTGGGGGCAATGAGCAGTTCTTC
CASRFTGGNEQFF
>TRBJ2-5|once|TRBV4-3|.
TGCGCCAGCAGCCAAGCTCGTGGGGCGGGGACCCAGTACTTC
CASSQARGAGTQYF
>TRBJ1-1|.|TRBV19|TRBD1
TGTGCCAGTAGACGGACAGGGGGATTAATGAACACTGAAGCTTTCTTT
CASRRTGGLMNTEAFF
>TRBJ2-3|.|TRBV19|TRBD1
TGTGCCAGTAGTTACAGGGGGCTTCCTTCCACAGATACGCAGTATTTT
CASSYRGLPSTDTQYF
>TRBJ1-5|.|TRBV7-2|.
TGTGCCAGCAGCTTAGTATCCCCGGGACACGGAAATCAGCCCCAGCATTTT
CASSLVSPGHGNQPQHF
>TRBJ1-1|few|TRBV30|.
TGTGCCTGGAGGGGGGCGGACTACACTGAAGCTTTCTTT
CAWRGADYTEAFF
>TRBJ1-4|.|TRBV7-2|TRBD1
TGTGCCAGCAGCTCCCCGGGACAGGGCTCTGAAAAACTGTTTTTT
CASSSPGQGSEKLFF
>TRBJ2-3|.|TRBV9|.
TGTGCCAGCAGCCCGGGCGGCTCAACGCAGTATTTT
CASSPGGSTQYF
>TRBJ1-2|.|TRBV28|TRBD1
TGTGCCAGCAGTGCGTACAGGGGGCTTGGGTATGGCTACACCTTC
CASSAYRGLGYGYTF
>TRBJ1-1|few|TRBV29-1|.
TGCAGCGTTGAAGATCAAGGTGGCACTGAAGCTTTCTTT
CSVEDQGGTEAFF
>TRBJ2-3|.|TRBV12-5|TRBD2
TGTGCTAGTGGTTTGGTAACTAGCGGGAGAGACGATACGCAGTATTTT
CASGLVTSGRDDTQYF
>TRBJ2-7|.|TRBV5-5|TRBD2
TGTGCCAGCAGCTTGGGGGTTAGCGGGATTTTATCCGAGCAGTACTTC
CASSLGVSGILSEQYF
>TRBJ2-3|.|TRBV7-3|TRBD2
TGTGCCAGCAGCTTAACGCCTGGTAGCGGGGCAGATACGCAGTATTTT
CASSLTPGSGADTQYF
>TRBJ2-1|.|TRBV7-8|.
TGTGCCAGCAGCTTAGCCGGACATTACAATGAGCAGTTCTTC
CASSLAGHYNEQFF
>TRBJ1-2|.|TRBV18|TRBD1
TGTGCCAGCTCACCATACCAAGGACAGGGGGCGGATGGCTACACCTTC
CASSPYQGQGADGYTF
>TRBJ1-1|.|TRBV4-2|.
TGTGCCAGCAGCCGGCCTAGGGGGGAGGAATACACTGAAGCTTTCTTT
CASSRPRGEEYTEAFF
>TRBJ2-1|.|TRBV7-9|TRBD2
TGTGCCAGCAGCCATAGCGGGAGGAGCTCCTACAATGAGCAGTTCTTC
CASSHSGRSSYNEQFF
>TRBJ2-7|.|TRBV27|TRBD2
TGTGCCAGCAGTTTGAGCAGCGGGAGAAACTACGAGCAGTACTTC
CASSLSSGRNYEQYF
>TRBJ2-2|once|TRBV9|.
TGTGCCAGCAGCCCCCGCGGACACGGCACCGGGGAGCTGTTTTTT
CASSPRGHGTGELFF
>TRBJ2-5|.|TRBV5-1|TRBD1
TGCGCCAGCAGCGCCGGGACAGTCTGGGGGGAGACCCAGTACTTC
CASSAGTVWGETQYF
>TRBJ2-6|.|TRBV7-6|TRBD1
TGTGCCAGCAGCTTAGCTTTGAGGACAGGGCGCTCTGGGGCCAACGTCCTGACTTTC
CASSLALRTGRSGANVLTF
>TRBJ1-2|.|TRBV6-5|.
TGTGCCAGCACCCCACCGAGGGTGGGGAATGGCTACACCTTC
CASTPPRVGNGYTF
>TRBJ1-3|once|TRBV2|TRBD1
TGTGCCAGCAGCAGACAGGGTATGGGAAACACCATATATTTT
CASSRQGMGNTIYF
>TRBJ1-2|.|TRBV13|.
TGTGCCAGCAGCGCAGTCCGGGACGGTGCATTTGATGGCTACACCTTC
CASSAVRDGAFDGYTF
>TRBJ1-1|.|TRBV4-2|TRBD1
TGTGCCAGCAGCCAACCGACCGGGACAGCCAGCACTGAAGCTTTCTTT
CASSQPTGTASTEAFF
>TRBJ2-2|.|TRBV28|.
TGTGCCAGCAGCCGAAATGGGCAGAACACCGGGGAGCTGTTTTTT
CASSRNGQNTGELFF
>TRBJ2-6|.|TRBV14|.
TGTGCCAGCAGCCAAGCTCCCGGACTGTACTCTGGGGCCAACGTCCTGACTTTC
CASSQAPGLYSGANVLTF
>TRBJ1-5|once|TRBV11-2|.
TGTGCCAGCAGCTTAGTACAAGGGCCCAATCAGCCCCAGCATTTT
CASSLVQGPNQPQHF
>TRBJ2-7|.|TRBV5-1|TRBD1
TGCGCCAGCCTACCTACAGGGGGGTCCTACGAGCAGTACTTC
CASLPTGGSYEQYF
>TRBJ2-7|.|TRBV2|.
TGTGCCAGCAGTGAAGAGGTAGGCAGGGCCTACGAGCAGTACTTC
CASSEEVGRAYEQYF
>TRBJ1-2|.|TRBV7-2|TRBD1
TGTGCCAGCAGTTATGACAGGGGAAATGGCTACACCTTC
CASSYDRGNGYTF
>TRBJ2-7|.|TRBV18|TRBD2
TGTGCCAGCTCACCACTCGGGACTAGTTACGAGCAGTACTTC
CASSPLGTSYEQYF
>TRBJ1-1|.|TRBV6-4|.
TGTGCCAGCAGCACAGGGTTGAACACTGAAGCTTTCTTT
CASSTGLNTEAFF
>TRBJ1-5|.|TRBV7-3|.
TGTGCCAGCAGCTCAATCGGGACGGACTACAATCAGCCCCAGCATTTT
CASSSIGTDYNQPQHF
>TRBJ2-7|few|TRBV6-5|TRBD1
TGTGCCAGCAGTTACTCGCGGACAGGGGGCTACGAGCAGTACTTC
CASSYSRTGGYEQYF
>TRBJ2-5|.|TRBV11-3|.
TGTGCCAGCAGCTTAGATTCCAGGGTAGGCCAAGAGACCCAGTACTTC
CASSLDSRVGQETQYF
>TRBJ2-7|.|TRBV5-5|TRBD2
TGTGCCAGCAGCCTAGCGGCTTCCTACGAGCAGTACTTC
CASSLAASYEQYF
>TRBJ2-7|.|TRBV15|TRBD2
TGTGCCACCAGCAACCCTAGCGGTTCCTACGAGCAGTACTTC
CATSNPSGSYEQYF
>TRBJ1-2|.|TRBV10-3|.
TGTGCCATCAGTGAGTCGACAGGAGTCTATGGCTACACCTTC
CAISESTGVYGYTF
>TRBJ1-2|.|TRBV18|TRBD1
TGTGCCAGCTCACCCGGGACAGGGAGCCATGGCTACACCTTC
CASSPGTGSHGYTF
>TRBJ2-7|.|TRBV6-1|TRBD1
TGTGCCAGCAGTGACCGACAGGGGACTTATTACGAGCAGTACTTC
CASSDRQGTYYEQYF
>TRBJ1-1|.|TRBV7-3|.
TGTGCCAGCAGCTTAGGGGCCTTAATGAACACTGAAGCTTTCTTT
CASSLGALMNTEAFF
>TRBJ1-5|once|TRBV21-1|.
TGTGCCAGCAGCTCTCTCAGGGCGGTTCAGCCCCAGCATTTT
CASSSLRAVQPQHF